What follows are 7 T cell receptor beta chains derived from one specimen sequenced in a study of cytomegalovirus exposure and HLA in healthy donors. PCR employed 60 Vbeta and 13 Jbeta primers. This table comes from immunoSEQ multiplex PCR, and its TCRdb copy is limited to in-frame clones, with some not included. The sample shows some 140,000 clones, more than 60% of them seen only once. The specimen was PBMCs. These receptors were collected from a woman in her forties or fifties in good health and CMV-seropositive.

The J gene is TRBJ2-7, the V gene TRBV5-1; D is unclear. The CDR3 loop spans 11 amino acids. Per germline, CDR1 SGHRS and CDR2 YFSETQ. Deletions cut 4 bases from V and 1 base from J, with 3 bases between. The CDR3 spells CASSQSYEQYF. Here the CDR3 DNA reads TGCGCCAGCAGCCAATCCTACGAGCAGTACTTC.

The chain uses TRBV7-9 and TRBJ2-7; unclear D gene. The CDR3 covers 14 residues. Per the germline V gene, CDR1 is SEHNR and CDR2 is FQNEAQ (reference sequence). Between the trimmed V and J ends, which lost 1 base and 6 bases, there was a span of 13 bases. CDR3 in amino acids: CASSLGVVGFEQYF. In DNA, the CDR3 is TGTGCCAGCAGCTTAGGAGTTGTGGGCTTCGAGCAGTACTTC.

The chain links TRBV5-6 to TRBJ1-5; D is perhaps TRBD1 (6 bases). Per the germline V gene, CDR1 is SGHDT and CDR2 is YYEEEE. CDR3 length: 14 amino acids. V lost 0 bases and J 5 bases, leaving 9 bases between the germline ends. In DNA, the CDR3 is TGTGCCAGCAGCTTGGGACAGGTTCATCAGCCCCAGCATTTT. Translating it yields CASSLGQVHQPQHF.

The chain employs TRBV25-1 and TRBJ2-5, with TRBD1 as a possible D gene (5 bases). Looked up from germline, CDR1 is MGHDK and CDR2 is SYGVNS. V lost 7 bases and J 2 bases, leaving 14 bases between the germline ends. The CDR3 spans 14 residues. Here the CDR3 DNA reads TGTGCCAGCACCCCCAGGGTAGTACAAGAGACCCAGTACTTC. As protein: CASTPRVVQETQYF.

The genes are TRBV7-2 and TRBJ2-2; maybe TRBD2 (5 bases). Trimming stripped 1 base from V and 4 bases from J, with 7 bases between. This CDR3 has 14 amino acids. Germline V lookup: CDR1 SGHTA, CDR2 FQGNSA. The CDR3 region has the DNA TGTGCCAGCAGCTTAGATGGAGGCACCGGGGAGCTGTTTTTT. It specifies CASSLDGGTGELFF.

This clone appeared a few times. This rearrangement joins TRBV5-4 to TRBJ1-4; the D gene is possibly TRBD1 (6 bases). The germline V gene has CDR1 SGHNT and CDR2 YYREEE (reference sequence). The CDR3 extends over 14 amino acids. V gave up 0 bases and J gave up 8 bases, with 11 bases separating them. The CDR3 sequence: CASSLEGGGEKLFF. The CDR3 nucleotides are TGTGCCAGCAGCTTGGAGGGAGGGGGAGAAAAACTGTTTTTT.

This clone occurred once. The genes are TRBV4-2 and TRBJ2-7; D is undetermined. Germline values: CDR1 LGHNA, CDR2 YNFKEQ. Trimming left V 0 bases short and J 3 bases short, with 18 bases between. The CDR3 runs to 17 residues. The CDR3 is CASSQESRGGTFYEQYF. CDR3 nucleotides: TGTGCCAGCAGCCAAGAATCACGCGGCGGAACCTTCTACGAGCAGTACTTC.